This T cell receptor (beta chain) stems from a study of vaccination effects on CD4 cells after COVID-19 (dated by TCRdb to the early 2020s). For the study in its entirety: To identify antigen-specific CD4+ T cell clonotypes by their expansion, the ViraFEST assay first stimulated PBMC with viral peptide pools and then applied TCR sequencing. Participants received two doses of either the BNT162b2 or the mRNA-1273 mRNA SARS-CoV-2 vaccine. Some 2 million PBMC per well were cultured in IMDM with about 5% human AB serum, 10 IU/ml IL-2 and gentamicin, plus 10 ug/ml peptides. SARS-CoV-2 spike-specific CD4+ TCR repertoires from before and after mRNA vaccination were compared in COVID-19 convalescent patients and in infection-naive vaccine recipients. A total of 10 COVID-19 convalescent patients and several SARS-CoV-2-naive healthy vaccine recipients were included in the full study. Cultures from other donors in the study were sequenced using the Oncomine TCR Beta short-read assay on an Illumina iSeq 100.

The cysteine opens and the phenylalanine closes a CDR3 of 17 amino acids. Only the CDR3 part of the read is kept: 51 bases, read in frame from the first base. This clone was observed a few times. The specificity of this receptor is unknown. Nothing much larger sits one base from this clone, and base qualities are not available. The library was made by the immunoSEQ multiplex PCR assay. TCR beta CDR3 sequencing was performed on DNA from the cultured, isolated CD4+ T cells. The authors' pipeline ran thus. Non-productive TCR sequences were discarded, and reads were trimmed to the CDR3 region, with only CDR3s of 7 or more amino acids retained. The MANAFEST web app was used to identify antigen-specific clonotypes by comparing expansion in peptide wells with expansion in reference cultures. To be called positive, a clone needed expansion at FDR<0.05 compared with the reference and with all other wells, an odds ratio greater than 5, and a frequency greater than 0.1% in two replicate wells. Clonotypes significantly expanded in SARS-CoV-2 spike wells and in at least one common cold coronavirus spike condition were defined as cross-reactive. CDR3 similarity was assessed by Levenshtein distance using the stringdist R package, and unrooted trees were constructed with ape in R 3.6.1. TCRdb stores this immuneACCESS table with in-frame sequences only. Part of the clones is absent; in the studies checked, under half of the shortfall reflects unresolved V genes, and no reason is known for the rest. Clone size and V and J calls were adopted from that table, with D and trimming inferred from the DNA. The sample table records 25,000 to 30,000 clones; 65% of these occur just once. Around a tenth of the sample belongs to the ten largest clones.

After less than 13 days of culture, CD4+ T cells were isolated with the EasySep CD4+ T cell isolation kit. Negative nucleocapsid antibody results before and after vaccination confirmed that the healthy vaccine recipients had no prior SARS-CoV-2 infection. Half of the culture medium was replaced with fresh IL-2-containing medium on days 3 and 7. Each peptide stimulation condition was cultured in triplicate wells unless otherwise noted. PBMC were separated from whole blood using Ficoll-Paque Plus gradient centrifugation and were then either cryopreserved at -140C or used fresh. Genomic DNA was extracted from cultured CD4+ T cells with the QIAamp micro DNA kit. Paper-wide results and their limitations: The study was limited by a small number of convalescent patients and lacked early post-infection timepoints. In healthy vaccine recipients, vaccine-induced clones were almost all SARS-CoV-2 mono-reactive, with only 1 of 255 being cross-reactive with common cold coronaviruses. At late post-vaccination timepoints, both infection-induced and vaccine-induced clones showed marked clonal contraction, consistent with waning T cell responses.

The V and J genes are TRBV21-1 and TRBJ2-2; the D segment call TRBD2 is taken from the table without a DNA check. TRBV21-1 is shown as a pseudogene. The sequence was obtained from a human donor who received a COVID-19 vaccine. Sequencing used CD4+ T cells from PBMCs cultured without peptide, obtained before COVID-19 vaccination. At the DNA level, the sequence is TGTGCCAGCAGCTGTCCTTGGGAGCGGGGGAACACCGGGGAGCTGTTTTTT. Translated, this is CASSCPWERGNTGELFF.